By sample share, the clone carrying this T cell receptor beta chain is large. Its specificity is unknown. The source of the sample is a study of naive and memory T cell subsets. Study-level points and caveats: Potentially, T cell activation and differentiation skew this RNA-based measurement.

An oligonucleotide containing a UMI was ligated to the 3' end of TCR cDNA. In germline, CDR1 is MGHRA, CDR2 YSYEKL. Trimming took 1 base from V and 2 from J; bases not matched to a gene: 12. The CDR3 totals 18 residues. Four PCR rounds used nested alpha and beta constant region primers plus the SP2 primer. Blood and skin TCR RNA was reverse transcribed with alpha and beta constant primers. MiXCR, applied by TCRdb to the UMI-ligation and nested PCR reads, yields one record per CDR3 protein. The table lists more than 20,000 distinct CDR3 sequences, around 5.3% of them singletons, with approximately 7.4% in the top ten.

This chain uses TRBV4-1 with TRBJ2-3; 7 nucleotides line up with TRBD2. The clonotype comes from an adult in good health. The source material was blood. CDR3 nucleotide sequence: TGCGCCAGCAGCCAAGGGCACAGCGGGAAACCATACACAGATACGCAGTATTTT. Amino acid sequence: CASSQGHSGKPYTDTQYF.